A selection of T cell receptor beta chains follows, all from one sample in a study of T-cell memory formation after mild COVID-19. TCRdb re-analysed the 5' RACE reads in MiXCR, keeping a single row per CDR3 protein. The sample includes about 150,000 distinct CDR3 sequences, under 30% of them seen just once. The specimen was PBMCs or a T cell subset sorted from them (not recorded which). These receptors were collected from an adult woman who had mild COVID-19 (a few samples of this study predate the infection). Cell type and time point are not known. The conserved cysteine and the conserved F or W are not part of the CDR3 here.

V gene: TRBV5-6
CDR3 protein: ASSRPGVGQPQH

V gene: TRBV2
CDR3 protein: ASRGQGYGYT

V gene: TRBV5-1
CDR3 protein: ASSLAGNSYEQY

V gene: TRBV7-8
CDR3 protein: ASSLIREPNNEQF

V gene: TRBV15
CDR3 protein: ATSQRTSGQETQY

V gene: TRBV12-3/TRBV12-4
CDR3 protein: ASSLGGGMETQY

V gene: TRBV4-1
CDR3 protein: ASRPDSGYEQY

V gene: TRBV11-1
CDR3 protein: ASSFDRYNEQF

V gene: TRBV5-1
CDR3 protein: ASSIGQGVTYEQY

V gene: TRBV29-1
CDR3 protein: SVDWGTDTQY

V gene: TRBV30
CDR3 protein: AWSYTGSGTDEQY

V gene: TRBV20-1
CDR3 protein: SARTLAGGAEQY

V gene: TRBV12-3/TRBV12-4
CDR3 protein: ASSPSTGIPGELF

V gene: TRBV4-1
CDR3 protein: ASSPHTEGVGIQY

V gene: TRBV9
CDR3 protein: ASSAGTAPYEQY

V gene: TRBV12-3/TRBV12-4
CDR3 protein: ASLQAAEQF

V gene: TRBV7-9
CDR3 protein: ASSSGGFLSGNTIY

V gene: TRBV7-9
CDR3 protein: ASSVKETQY

V gene: TRBV9
CDR3 protein: ASSPGTPGNEQF

V gene: TRBV30
CDR3 protein: AWSEGGYNSPLH

V gene: TRBV6-5
CDR3 protein: ASKTSGRSYEQY

V gene: TRBV2
CDR3 protein: ASSLGQGQETQY

V gene: TRBV7-8
CDR3 protein: ASSLAGAGGTGELF

V gene: TRBV20-1
CDR3 protein: SARDLLAGIYEQY

V gene: TRBV6-6
CDR3 protein: ASSNPRVRTDTQY

V gene: TRBV3-1
CDR3 protein: ASSQALAGMNTQY

V gene: TRBV12-3/TRBV12-4
CDR3 protein: ASSPRITDTQY

V gene: TRBV9
CDR3 protein: ASSAGTPSYEQY

V gene: TRBV5-6
CDR3 protein: ASTLGGSSYEQY

V gene: TRBV6-2/TRBV6-3
CDR3 protein: ASSYELARYNEQF

V gene: TRBV7-9
CDR3 protein: ASSPRVRGPTGELF

V gene: TRBV5-6
CDR3 protein: ASSAGQGLKY

V gene: TRBV29-1
CDR3 protein: STPRGPGNEQF

V gene: TRBV6-4
CDR3 protein: ASSDSPGRPDTQY

V gene: TRBV6-5
CDR3 protein: ASRSLNTEAF

V gene: TRBV5-1
CDR3 protein: ASSLEGTSGETQY

V gene: TRBV12-3/TRBV12-4
CDR3 protein: ASSPLSPVNTDTQY

V gene: TRBV14
CDR3 protein: ASSQGSGGYAEAF

V gene: TRBV7-3
CDR3 protein: ASSLGGGFGETQY

V gene: TRBV7-2
CDR3 protein: ASSLASGNEQF

V gene: TRBV9
CDR3 protein: ASNTPPDTQY

V gene: TRBV2
CDR3 protein: ASARLNSNQPQH

V gene: TRBV3-1
CDR3 protein: ASSPDRLGSYEQY